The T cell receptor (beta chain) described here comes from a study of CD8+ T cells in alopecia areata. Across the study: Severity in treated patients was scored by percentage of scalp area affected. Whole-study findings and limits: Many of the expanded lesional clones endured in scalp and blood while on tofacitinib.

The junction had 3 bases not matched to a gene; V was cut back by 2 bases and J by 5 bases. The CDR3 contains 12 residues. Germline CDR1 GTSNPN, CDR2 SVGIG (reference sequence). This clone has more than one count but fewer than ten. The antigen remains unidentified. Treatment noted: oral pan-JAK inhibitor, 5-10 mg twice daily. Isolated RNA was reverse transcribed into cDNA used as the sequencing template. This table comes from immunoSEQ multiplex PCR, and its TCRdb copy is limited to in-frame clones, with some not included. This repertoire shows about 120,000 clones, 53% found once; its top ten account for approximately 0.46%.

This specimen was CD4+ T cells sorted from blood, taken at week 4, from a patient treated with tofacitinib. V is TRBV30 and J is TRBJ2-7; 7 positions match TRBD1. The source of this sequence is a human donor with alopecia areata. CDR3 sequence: CAWSMTGNEQYF. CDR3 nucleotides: TGTGCCTGGAGTATGACAGGGAACGAGCAGTACTTC.